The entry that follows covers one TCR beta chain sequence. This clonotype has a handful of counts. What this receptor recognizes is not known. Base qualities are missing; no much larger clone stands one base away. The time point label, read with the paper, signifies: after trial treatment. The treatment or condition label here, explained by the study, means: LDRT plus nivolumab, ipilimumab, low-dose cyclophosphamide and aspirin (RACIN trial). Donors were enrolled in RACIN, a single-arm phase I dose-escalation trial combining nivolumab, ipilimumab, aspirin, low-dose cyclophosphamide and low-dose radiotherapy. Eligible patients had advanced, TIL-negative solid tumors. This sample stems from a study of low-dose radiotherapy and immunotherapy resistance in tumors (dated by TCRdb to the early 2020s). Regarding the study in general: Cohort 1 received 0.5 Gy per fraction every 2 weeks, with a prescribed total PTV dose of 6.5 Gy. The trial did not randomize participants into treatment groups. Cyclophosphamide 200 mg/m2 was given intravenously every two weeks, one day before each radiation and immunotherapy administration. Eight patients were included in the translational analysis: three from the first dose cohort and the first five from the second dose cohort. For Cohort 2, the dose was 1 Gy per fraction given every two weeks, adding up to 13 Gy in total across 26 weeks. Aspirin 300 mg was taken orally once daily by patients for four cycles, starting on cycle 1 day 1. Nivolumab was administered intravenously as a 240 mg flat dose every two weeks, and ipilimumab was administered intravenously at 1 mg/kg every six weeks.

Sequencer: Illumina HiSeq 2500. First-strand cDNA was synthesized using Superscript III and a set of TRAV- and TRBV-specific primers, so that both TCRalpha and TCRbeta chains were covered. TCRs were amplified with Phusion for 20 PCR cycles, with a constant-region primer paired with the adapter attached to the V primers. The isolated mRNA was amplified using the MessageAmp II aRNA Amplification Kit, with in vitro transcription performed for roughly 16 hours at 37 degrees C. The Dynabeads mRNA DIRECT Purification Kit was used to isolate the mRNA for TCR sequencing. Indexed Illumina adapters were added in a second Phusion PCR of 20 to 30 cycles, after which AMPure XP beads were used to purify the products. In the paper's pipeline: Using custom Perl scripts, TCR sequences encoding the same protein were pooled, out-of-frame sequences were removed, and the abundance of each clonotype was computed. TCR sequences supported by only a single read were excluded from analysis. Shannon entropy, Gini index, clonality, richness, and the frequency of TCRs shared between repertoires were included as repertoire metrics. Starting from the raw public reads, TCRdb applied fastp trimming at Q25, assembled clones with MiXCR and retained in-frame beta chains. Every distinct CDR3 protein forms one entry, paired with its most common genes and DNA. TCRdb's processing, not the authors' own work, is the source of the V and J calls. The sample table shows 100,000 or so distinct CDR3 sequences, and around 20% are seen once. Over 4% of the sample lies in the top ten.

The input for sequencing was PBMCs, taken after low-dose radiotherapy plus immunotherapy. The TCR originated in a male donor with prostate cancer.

The CDR3 here reads CASSAPGQAYGYTF. The sequence in DNA is TGTGCCAGCAGCGCGCCGGGCCAAGCCTATGGCTACACCTTC. Recombination connected TRBV13 to TRBJ1-2; the D gene cannot be named for sure. V is shortened by 5 bases, J by 4 bases, and the region joining them spans 14 bases. CDR1 and CDR2, looked up from the germline V gene (reference sequence), are PRHDT and FYEKMQ. From its cysteine to its phenylalanine, the CDR3 spans 14 amino acids. Only the CDR3 region is kept as DNA, spanning 42 bases read in frame from base 1.